The 15 T cell receptor beta chains listed next were all sequenced from one sample in a study of cytomegalovirus exposure and HLA in healthy donors. The PCR made use of 60 Vbeta and 13 Jbeta primers. The protocol was immunoSEQ multiplex PCR, while the TCRdb copy is restricted to in-frame clones and leaves out a portion. The profile shows roughly 80,000 clones, around three quarters of them singletons. The sample was PBMCs. These receptors were collected from a male donor in good health and CMV-seronegative.

The chain employs TRBV19 and TRBJ2-1, with 7 bases identical to TRBD1. This CDR3 has 14 amino acids. Germline V gene data show CDR1 as LNHDA and CDR2 as SQIVND (reference sequence). The V segment lost 3 bases and the J segment 3 bases; nucleotides outside the gene matches: 2. The CDR3 loop is CASSINRGYNEQFF. CDR3 nucleotides: TGTGCCAGTAGTATCAACAGGGGCTACAATGAGCAGTTCTTC.

The V gene is TRBV7-9, the J gene TRBJ1-4, with D unclear. From germline, CDR1 is SEHNR and CDR2 FQNEAQ (reference sequence). V lost 2 bases to trimming and J lost 3 bases, with 7 bases between them. The CDR3 has 14 amino acids. This CDR3 reads CASSLREPNEKLFF. In DNA form, the CDR3 reads TGTGCCAGCAGCTTAAGAGAGCCTAATGAAAAACTGTTTTTT.

The chain recombines TRBV5-1 with TRBJ2-5; 9 bases line up with TRBD1. Germline V gene lookup returns CDR1 SGHRS and CDR2 YFSETQ. Losses at the gene ends were 0 bases for V and 5 bases for J; bases not matched to a gene: 5. CDR3 length equals 15 residues. DNA for the CDR3: TGCGCCAGCAGCTTGGGGGACAGGGATGCGGAGACCCAGTACTTC. Its translation: CASSLGDRDAETQYF. The complete variable domain, with remaining parts taken from reference TRBV5-1 and TRBJ2-5, reads KAGVTQTPRYLIKTRGQQVTLSCSPISGHRSVSWYQQTPGQGLQFLFEYFSETQRNKGNFPGRFSGRQFSNSRSEMNVSTLELGDSALYLCASSLGDRDAETQYFGPGTRLLVL.

This clone was counted between two and nine times. This chain's CDR3 is CASSVGTSGRTDTQYF. As DNA, the CDR3 is TGTGCCAGCAGTGTCGGGACTAGCGGGAGAACAGATACGCAGTATTTT. The rearrangement links TRBV28 to TRBJ2-3, with 14 bases that match TRBD2. Trimming took 5 bases from V and 3 from J; bases not matched to a gene: 4. CDR3 size: 16 residues. Germline V gene lookup returns CDR1 MDHEN and CDR2 SYDVKM.

The chain joins TRBV18 to TRBJ1-4; no reliable D call. The germline CDR1 and CDR2 sequences are KGHSH and LQKENI. V was pared by 5 bases and J by 8 bases, with 15 bases between. The CDR3 totals 14 residues. CDR3 in DNA: TGTGCCAGCTCATTGGGTGGGCAGGAAGAAAAACTGTTTTTT. Its protein is CASSLGGQEEKLFF.

The CDR3 here is CAISEEDSHEQYF. Written as DNA, the CDR3 is TGTGCCATCAGTGAGGAGGACAGCCACGAGCAGTACTTC. The chain has TRBV10-3 and TRBJ2-7; tentative D call: TRBD1 (6 bases). CDR1 and CDR2 from the germline V gene are ENHRY and SYGVKD. V gave up 2 bases and J gave up 5 bases, with 10 bases separating them. This CDR3 is 13 amino acids long.

This CDR3 reads CAWSVAGYTYEQYF. The CDR3 DNA follows: TGTGCCTGGAGCGTAGCGGGGTATACCTACGAGCAGTACTTC. The chain joins TRBV30 to TRBJ2-7; 8 positions match TRBD2. The germline CDR1 and CDR2 sequences are GTSNPN and SVGIG (reference sequence). There are 14 residues in the CDR3. The J segment lost 2 bases and the V segment lost 3 bases, leaving 6 bases of the junction unmatched.

The chain combines TRBV2 with TRBJ2-3, with 7 positions matching TRBD2. V dropped 7 bases and J dropped 2; count of bases not matched to a gene: 6. The CDR3 runs 14 residues. Germline assignment: CDR1 SNHLY and CDR2 FYNNEI. The DNA of the CDR3 is TGTGCCAGCATCGGGACTACCCACACAGATACGCAGTATTTT. Its translation is CASIGTTHTDTQYF.

The chain employs TRBV9 and TRBJ2-2; TRBD2 might be the D (6 bases). The CDR3 loop spans 15 amino acids. V was cut by 0 bases and J by 5 bases, with 11 bases left in between. CDR1 and CDR2 from the germline V gene are SGDLS and YYNGEE. The CDR3 coding sequence is TGTGCCAGCAGCGTAGGGCAGGAGGGTACCGGGGAGCTGTTTTTT. This translates into CASSVGQEGTGELFF.

Turning to this clone: An end of the junction differs from the germline gene, which may be a read error. V gene TRBV7-9 combines with J gene TRBJ1-5; perhaps TRBD1 as D (5 bases). Germline loops: CDR1 SEHNR, CDR2 FQNEAQ (reference sequence). The CDR3 contains 15 residues. CDR3 amino acids: CSSSLVGGSNQPQHF. Here the CDR3 DNA reads TGTTCCAGCAGCTTAGTCGGGGGTAGCAATCAGCCCCAGCATTTT.

The chain is built from TRBV15 and TRBJ2-3; TRBD1 agrees at 10 bases. After removal of 2 bases from V and 4 bases from J, the junction contained 3 bases not matched to a gene. Germline V CDR1 and CDR2: LNHNV, YYDKDF (reference sequence). This CDR3 comprises 15 residues. The CDR3 region has the DNA TGTGCCACCAGCAGACGGACAGGGGGACCAGATACGCAGTATTTT. This translates into CATSRRTGGPDTQYF.

Written as DNA, the CDR3 is TGTGCCAGCAGTAGACAGCGAGATAGCAATCAGCCCCAGCATTTT. This codes for CASSRQRDSNQPQHF. The chain uses TRBV6-1 and TRBJ1-5, with D tentatively TRBD1 (5 bases). The CDR3 loop spans 15 amino acids. V was pared by 5 bases and J by 0 bases, with 11 bases between. Germline V CDR1 and CDR2: MNHNS, SASEGT.

CDR3 coding DNA: TGTGCCAGCAGCTTCGACATTTCCTACGAGCAGTACTTC. Translation gives CASSFDISYEQYF. The chain combines TRBV7-2 with TRBJ2-7; no definite D call. Germline CDR1 SGHTA, CDR2 FQGNSA. This CDR3 contains 13 residues. Trimming took off 3 bases at V and 1 base at J, with 7 bases between the two ends.

The CDR3 sequence is CASSLPWPSTPYGELFF. CDR3 in DNA: TGTGCCAGCAGCTTACCATGGCCTTCCACCCCTTACGGGGAGCTGTTTTTT. This chain links TRBV7-9 with TRBJ2-2; no definite D call. Germline V lookup: CDR1 SEHNR, CDR2 FQNEAQ (reference sequence). The V and J ends lost 2 bases and 7 bases respectively, with 20 bases between them. This CDR3 is built from 17 residues.

This clone has more than one count but fewer than ten. This chain links TRBV2 with TRBJ2-2; 10 nucleotides match TRBD2. CDR1 SNHLY and CDR2 FYNNEI come from the germline V gene. With V trimmed by 5 bases and J by 6 bases, 3 bases remained unmatched. This CDR3 contains 14 residues. CDR3 DNA sequence: TGTGCCAGCAGTCTCGGGACTAGCGCCGGGGAGCTGTTTTTT. Its translation: CASSLGTSAGELFF.